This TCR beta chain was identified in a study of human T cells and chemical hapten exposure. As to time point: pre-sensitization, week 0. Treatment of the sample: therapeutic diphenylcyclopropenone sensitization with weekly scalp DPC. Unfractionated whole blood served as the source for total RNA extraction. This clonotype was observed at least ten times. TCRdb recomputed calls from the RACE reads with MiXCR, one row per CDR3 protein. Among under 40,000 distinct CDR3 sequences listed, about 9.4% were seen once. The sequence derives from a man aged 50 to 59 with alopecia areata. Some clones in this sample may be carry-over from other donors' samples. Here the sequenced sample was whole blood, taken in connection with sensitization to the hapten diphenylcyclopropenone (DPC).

CDR3 DNA: TGTGCCAGCACTCGTTGGCAGGGCGGGAACGAGCAGTACTTC. Its translation is CASTRWQGGNEQYF. This chain connects TRBV28 to TRBJ2-7, with D tentatively TRBD2 (6 bases). V was clipped by 7 bases and J by 5 bases, with 18 bases between them. Germline V gene lookup returns CDR1 MDHEN and CDR2 SYDVKM. The CDR3 has 14 residues.